These 14 T cell receptor beta chains were sequenced from one sample in a study of T cell responses to AZD1222 COVID-19 vaccine listed by TCRdb under 2021. The method behind the library was the immunoSEQ multiplex PCR assay. In its TCRdb copy, this immuneACCESS table keeps in-frame sequences only and misses some clones. Where compared with another copy, unresolved V genes explain less than half of these, and the others have no known cause. The sample yields roughly 45,000 clones; over 70% were counted once. The ten most abundant clones make up 18% of the sample. According to the study, the label for this sample's time point signals: about 28 days (+/-7) after the second vaccine dose. Material: peripheral blood, obtained 28 days after the second AZD1222 dose. These TCRs come from an adult who received the AZD1222 COVID-19 vaccine.

This chain joins TRBV29-1 and TRBJ2-1, with D possibly being TRBD1 or TRBD2 (5 bases each). Germline V gene data show CDR1 as SQVTM and CDR2 as ANQGSEA. Between the trimmed V and J ends, which lost 4 bases and 3 bases, there was a span of 16 bases. This CDR3 spans 15 amino acids. The CDR3 nucleotides are TGCAGCGTTGTTCTGGGGACCTCTCGCTACAATGAGCAGTTCTTC. The encoded protein is CSVVLGTSRYNEQFF.

The gene calls are TRBV29-1 and TRBJ2-5, with D perhaps TRBD1 or TRBD2 (6 bases each). CDR1 and CDR2 from the germline V gene are SQVTM and ANQGSEA. Trimming took off 5 bases at V and 5 bases at J, with 15 bases between the two ends. The CDR3 length is 13 residues. Here the CDR3 reads CSVSPGAGETQYF. CDR3 in DNA: TGCAGCGTTAGTCCAGGGGCGGGGGAGACCCAGTACTTC. Using reference TRBV29-1 and TRBJ2-5 for the parts outside the CDR3, the full variable domain is SAVISQKPSRDICQRGTSLTIQCQVDSQVTMMFWYRQQPGQSLTLIATANQGSEATYESGFVIDKFPISRPNLTFSTLTVSNMSPEDSSIYLCSVSPGAGETQYFGPGTRLLVL.

Note on this clone: This sample also contains other DNA sequences that code for the same CDR3. The chain employs TRBV9 and TRBJ2-2; D uncertain. CDR3 length equals 13 residues. The germline V gene has CDR1 SGDLS and CDR2 YYNGEE. The V end lost 4 bases, the J end lost 5 bases, and 9 bases lay between the germline ends. CDR3 bases: TGTGCCAGCAGCCCCAGCATTACCGGGGAGCTGTTTTTT. Residues: CASSPSITGELFF.

This clone is a singleton in its sample. The chain uses TRBV7-2 and TRBJ1-3; D may be TRBD1 (5 bases). V lost 8 bases, J lost 9 bases, and 14 bases lay in between. CDR3 size: 12 residues. From germline, CDR1 is SGHTA and CDR2 FQGNSA. CDR3 in DNA: TGTGCCAGCGCAGGGCCTGGCGGCACCATATATTTT. Protein product: CASAGPGGTIYF. Complete variable domain (other parts from reference TRBV7-2 and TRBJ1-3): GAGVSQSPSNKVTEKGKDVELRCDPISGHTALYWYRQSLGQGLEFLIYFQGNSAPDKSGLPSDRFSAERTGGSVSTLTIQRTQQEDSAVYLCASAGPGGTIYFGEGSWLTVV.

The chain carries TRBV9 and TRBJ2-2; no firm D call. CDR3 length: 15 amino acids. Germline V gene lookup returns CDR1 SGDLS and CDR2 YYNGEE. V was cut by 0 bases and J by 2 bases, with 8 bases left in between. The CDR3 here is CASSVASGNTGELFF. The CDR3, as DNA: TGTGCCAGCAGCGTAGCTTCAGGAAACACCGGGGAGCTGTTTTTT.

The chain couples TRBV15 to TRBJ2-6; unclear D gene. The V gene's germline CDR1 is LNHNV and CDR2 YYDKDF (reference sequence). The CDR3 has 14 residues. V shed 8 bases and J shed 0 bases, with 8 bases lying between them. The CDR3 DNA follows: TGTGCCACCCAGGTTGACTCTGGGGCCAACGTCCTGACTTTC. Its protein is CATQVDSGANVLTF.

The V and J genes are TRBV7-8 and TRBJ1-2; TRBD1 aligns across 8 bases. Germline trimming cut 5 bases from V and 2 bases from J; bases unmatched to any gene: 7. The CDR3 consists of 15 residues. Germline V gene sequence: CDR1 SGHVS, CDR2 FQNEAQ. The CDR3 coding sequence is TGTGCCAGCAGCATAACGGGACAGGCAAACTATGGCTACACCTTC. Translated: CASSITGQANYGYTF.

The rearrangement links TRBV5-8 to TRBJ1-5; no firm D call. Trimming removed 2 bases at V and 7 bases at J, with 13 bases between. This CDR3 has 14 residues. Germline CDR1 SGHTS, CDR2 YDEGEE. CDR3 nucleotide sequence: TGTGCCAGCAGCTTACCCCAAGGAAGGCAGCCCCAGCATTTT. It translates to CASSLPQGRQPQHF.

The chain links TRBV19 to TRBJ1-2; possible D gene TRBD1, 5 bases. From germline, CDR1 is LNHDA and CDR2 SQIVND (reference sequence). CDR3 length: 14 residues. The V gene lost 7 bases and the J gene lost 6 bases, with 18 bases spanning the gap. CDR3 loop: CASKLAARVDGYTF. The CDR3 nucleotides are TGTGCCAGTAAACTAGCGGCCAGGGTTGATGGCTACACCTTC.

This chain joins TRBV10-3 and TRBJ2-2; TRBD1 matches at 7 bases. V lost 10 bases and J lost 1; bases outside the gene matches: 3. This CDR3 region has 13 residues. From germline, CDR1 is ENHRY and CDR2 SYGVKD. The CDR3 DNA reads as TGTGCCACAGACAGGGAGAACACCGGGGAGCTGTTTTTT. It specifies CATDRENTGELFF.

CDR3 amino acids: CASSFGRGVSYNEQFF. In DNA, the CDR3 is TGTGCCAGCAGCTTCGGGCGGGGGGTATCCTACAATGAGCAGTTCTTC. The chain recombines TRBV7-8 with TRBJ2-1; 8 bases match TRBD2. The germline V gene has CDR1 SGHVS and CDR2 FQNEAQ. The CDR3 has 16 amino acids. V shed 3 bases, J shed 1 base, and the junction held 5 bases outside the gene matches.

CDR3 residues: CATHRGHNPYEQYF. DNA for the CDR3: TGTGCCACCCACCGGGGACACAACCCCTACGAGCAGTACTTC. V usage is TRBV27 and J usage is TRBJ2-7; TRBD1 might be the D (6 bases). The CDR3 totals 14 residues. The germline V gene encodes CDR1 MNHEY and CDR2 SMNVEV (reference sequence). V lost 10 bases and J lost 2, with 18 bases in between.

The CDR3 DNA reads TGCGCCAGCAGCTTGGCCTCTCGGTCCAGCGATGAGCAGTTCTTC. Translated: CASSLASRSSDEQFF. This chain joins TRBV5-1 and TRBJ2-1; D not resolved. This CDR3 has 15 amino acids. Per the germline V gene, CDR1 is SGHRS and CDR2 is YFSETQ. Trimming took off 0 bases at V and 8 bases at J, with 15 bases between the two ends.

This clone was observed a single time. This chain links TRBV12-3 or TRBV12-4 with TRBJ2-1; D gene ambiguous. The length of the CDR3 is 11 residues. V was trimmed by 5 bases and J by 4 bases, leaving 3 bases between them. DNA of the CDR3: TGTGCCAGCAGTCAATACAATGAGCAGTTCTTC. Its translation is CASSQYNEQFF.